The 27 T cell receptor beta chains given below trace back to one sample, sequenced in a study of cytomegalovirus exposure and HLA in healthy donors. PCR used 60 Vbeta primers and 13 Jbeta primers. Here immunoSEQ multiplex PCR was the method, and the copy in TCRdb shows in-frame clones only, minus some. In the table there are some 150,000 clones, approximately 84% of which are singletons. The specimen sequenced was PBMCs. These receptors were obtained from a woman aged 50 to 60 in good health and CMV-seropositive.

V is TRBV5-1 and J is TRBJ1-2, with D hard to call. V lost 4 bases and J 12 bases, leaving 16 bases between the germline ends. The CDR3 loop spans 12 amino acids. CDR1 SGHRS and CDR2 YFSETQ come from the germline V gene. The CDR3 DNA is TGCGCCAGCAGCCTGTCCGGGTCCTACAACACCTTC. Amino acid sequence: CASSLSGSYNTF.

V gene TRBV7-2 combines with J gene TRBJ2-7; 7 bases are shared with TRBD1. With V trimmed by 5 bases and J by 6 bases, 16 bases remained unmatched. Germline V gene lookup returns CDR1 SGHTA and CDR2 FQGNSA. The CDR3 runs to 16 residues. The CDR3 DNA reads TGTGCCAGCAGCGCGACAGGGCACCAAATCTATGGCGAGCAGTACTTC. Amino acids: CASSATGHQIYGEQYF.

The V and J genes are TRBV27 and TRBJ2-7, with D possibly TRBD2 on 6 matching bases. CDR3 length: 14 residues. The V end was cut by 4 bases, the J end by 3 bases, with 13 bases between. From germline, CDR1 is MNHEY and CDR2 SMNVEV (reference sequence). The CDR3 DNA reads TGTGCCAGCAGTTCGAGACTAGGAGGCTACGAGCAGTACTTC. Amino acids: CASSSRLGGYEQYF.

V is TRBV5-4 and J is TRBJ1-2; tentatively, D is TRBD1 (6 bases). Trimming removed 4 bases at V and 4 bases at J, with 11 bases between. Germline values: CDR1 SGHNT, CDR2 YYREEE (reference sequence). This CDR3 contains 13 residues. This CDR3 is CASSPGTPYGYTF. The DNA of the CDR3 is TGTGCCAGCAGCCCGGGGACACCCTATGGCTACACCTTC.

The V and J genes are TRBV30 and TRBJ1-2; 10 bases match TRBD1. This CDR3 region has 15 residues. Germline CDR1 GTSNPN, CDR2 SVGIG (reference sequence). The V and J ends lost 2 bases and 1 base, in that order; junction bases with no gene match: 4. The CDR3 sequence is CAWSPGTGVNYGYTF. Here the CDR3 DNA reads TGTGCCTGGAGTCCTGGGACAGGGGTTAACTATGGCTACACCTTC. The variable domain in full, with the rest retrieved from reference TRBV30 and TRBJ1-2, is SQTIHQWPATLVQPVGSPLSLECTVEGTSNPNLYWYRQAAGRGLQLLFYSVGIGQISSEVPQNLSASRPQDRQFILSSKKLLLSDSGFYLCAWSPGTGVNYGYTFGSGTRLTVV.

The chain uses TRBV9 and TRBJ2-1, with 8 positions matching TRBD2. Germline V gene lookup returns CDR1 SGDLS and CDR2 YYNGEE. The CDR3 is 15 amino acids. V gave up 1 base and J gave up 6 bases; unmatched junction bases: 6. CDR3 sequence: CASSVTGGPANEQFF. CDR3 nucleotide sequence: TGTGCCAGCAGCGTAACGGGAGGGCCGGCCAATGAGCAGTTCTTC.

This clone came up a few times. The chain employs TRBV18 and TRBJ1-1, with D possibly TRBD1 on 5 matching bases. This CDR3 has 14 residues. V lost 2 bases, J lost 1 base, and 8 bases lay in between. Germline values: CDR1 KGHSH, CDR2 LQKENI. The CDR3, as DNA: TGTGCCAGCTCACCAGGACACGGGAACACTGAAGCTTTCTTT. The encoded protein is CASSPGHGNTEAFF.

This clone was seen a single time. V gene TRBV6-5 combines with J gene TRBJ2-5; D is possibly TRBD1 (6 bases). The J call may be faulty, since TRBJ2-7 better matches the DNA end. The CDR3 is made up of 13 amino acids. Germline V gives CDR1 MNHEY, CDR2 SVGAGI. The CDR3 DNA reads TGTGCCAGCAGTTTCGGGACAATCTACGAGCAGTACTTC. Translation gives CASSFGTIYEQYF.

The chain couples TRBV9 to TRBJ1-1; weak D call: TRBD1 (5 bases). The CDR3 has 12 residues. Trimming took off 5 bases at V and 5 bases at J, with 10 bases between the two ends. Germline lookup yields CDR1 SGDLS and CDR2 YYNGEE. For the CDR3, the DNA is TGTGCCAGCAGTGCGGGGACTACTGAAGCTTTCTTT. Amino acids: CASSAGTTEAFF.

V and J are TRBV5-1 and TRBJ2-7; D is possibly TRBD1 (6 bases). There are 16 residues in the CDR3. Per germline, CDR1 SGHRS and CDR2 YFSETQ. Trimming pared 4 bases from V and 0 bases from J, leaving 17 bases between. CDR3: CASSPPTGMSSYEQYF. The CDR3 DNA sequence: TGCGCCAGCAGCCCTCCTACAGGGATGAGCTCCTACGAGCAGTACTTC.

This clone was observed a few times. The CDR3 nucleotides are TGTGCCATCAGTGTCGGGGGGGTTTCCGGGGAGCTGTTTTTT. Protein product: CAISVGGVSGELFF. This chain connects TRBV10-3 to TRBJ2-2, with TRBD2 matching over 8 bases. This CDR3 contains 14 residues. Germline trimming cut 4 bases from V and 6 bases from J; bases unmatched to any gene: 4. Germline lookup yields CDR1 ENHRY and CDR2 SYGVKD.

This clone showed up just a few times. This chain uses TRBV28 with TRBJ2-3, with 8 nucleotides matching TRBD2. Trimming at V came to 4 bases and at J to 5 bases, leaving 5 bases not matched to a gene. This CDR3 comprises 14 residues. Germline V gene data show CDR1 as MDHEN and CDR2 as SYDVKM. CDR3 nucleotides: TGTGCCAGCAGTTCCGGACTAGCAGGAGATACGCAGTATTTT. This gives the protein CASSSGLAGDTQYF.

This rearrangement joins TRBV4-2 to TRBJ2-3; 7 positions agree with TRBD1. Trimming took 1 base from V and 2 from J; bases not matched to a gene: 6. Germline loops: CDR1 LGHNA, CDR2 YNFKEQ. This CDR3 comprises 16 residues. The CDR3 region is CASSQVGTEITDTQYF. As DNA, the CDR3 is TGTGCCAGCAGCCAAGTAGGGACAGAGATCACAGATACGCAGTATTTT.

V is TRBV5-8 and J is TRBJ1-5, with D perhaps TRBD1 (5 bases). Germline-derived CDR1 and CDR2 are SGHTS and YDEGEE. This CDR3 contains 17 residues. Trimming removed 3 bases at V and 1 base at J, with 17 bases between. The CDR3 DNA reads TGTGCCAGCAGCTCCGGGACTCCGGGAGGAAGCAATCAGCCCCAGCATTTT. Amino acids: CASSSGTPGGSNQPQHF.

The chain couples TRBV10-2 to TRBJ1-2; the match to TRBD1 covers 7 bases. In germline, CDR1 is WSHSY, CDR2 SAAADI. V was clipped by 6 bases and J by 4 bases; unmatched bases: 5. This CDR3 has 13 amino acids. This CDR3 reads CASSRDSPYGYTF. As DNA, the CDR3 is TGCGCCAGCAGCAGGGACAGCCCCTATGGCTACACCTTC.

The CDR3 spells CATSREGTSGSTDTQYF. The CDR3, as DNA: TGTGCCACCAGCAGAGAGGGGACTAGCGGGAGCACAGATACGCAGTATTTT. This sequence joins TRBV15 and TRBJ2-3; TRBD2 aligns across 12 bases. The CDR3 length is 17 residues. CDR1 is LNHNV, CDR2 YYDKDF, per germline (reference sequence). Unmatched junction bases numbered 1, after V lost 0 bases and J lost 0 bases.

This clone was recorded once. CDR3 sequence: CASSLRRDNSPLHF. For the CDR3, the DNA is TGTGCCAGCAGCTTAAGGCGGGATAATTCACCCCTCCACTTT. The gene calls are TRBV11-1 and TRBJ1-6; D unclear. CDR3 length: 14 residues. V was cut by 2 bases and J by 5 bases, with 7 bases left in between. Germline V gene lookup returns CDR1 SGHAT and CDR2 FQDESV (reference sequence).

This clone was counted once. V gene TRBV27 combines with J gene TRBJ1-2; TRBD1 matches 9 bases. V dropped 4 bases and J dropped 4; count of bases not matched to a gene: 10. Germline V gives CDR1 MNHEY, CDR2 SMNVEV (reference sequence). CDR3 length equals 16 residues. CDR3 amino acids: CASSSTAGTGFYGYTF. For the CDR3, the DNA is TGTGCCAGCAGTTCTACCGCCGGGACAGGGTTCTATGGCTACACCTTC.

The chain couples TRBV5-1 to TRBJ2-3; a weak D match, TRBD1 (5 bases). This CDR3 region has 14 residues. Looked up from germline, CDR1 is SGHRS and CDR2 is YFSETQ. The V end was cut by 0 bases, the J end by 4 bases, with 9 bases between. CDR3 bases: TGCGCCAGCAGCTTGGTGGCAGGGTCAGATACGCAGTATTTT. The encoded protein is CASSLVAGSDTQYF. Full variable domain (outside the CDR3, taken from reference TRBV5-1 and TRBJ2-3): KAGVTQTPRYLIKTRGQQVTLSCSPISGHRSVSWYQQTPGQGLQFLFEYFSETQRNKGNFPGRFSGRQFSNSRSEMNVSTLELGDSALYLCASSLVAGSDTQYFGPGTRLTVL.

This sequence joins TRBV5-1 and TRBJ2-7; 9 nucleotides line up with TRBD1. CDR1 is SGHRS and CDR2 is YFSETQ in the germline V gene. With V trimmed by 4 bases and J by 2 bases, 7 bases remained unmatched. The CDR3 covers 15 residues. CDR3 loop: CASSVPQGAAYEQYF. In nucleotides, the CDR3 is TGCGCCAGCAGCGTACCACAGGGGGCCGCCTACGAGCAGTACTTC.

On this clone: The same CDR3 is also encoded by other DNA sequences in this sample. The CDR3 DNA sequence: TGCGCCAGCAGCCTCCGGACAGGCGAAGCTTTCTTT. Translated: CASSLRTGEAFF. J is TRBJ1-1 and V is TRBV5-1; TRBD1 matches 7 bases. Trimming took 4 bases from V and 8 from J; bases not matched to a gene: 5. Per germline, CDR1 SGHRS and CDR2 YFSETQ. This CDR3 has 12 amino acids.

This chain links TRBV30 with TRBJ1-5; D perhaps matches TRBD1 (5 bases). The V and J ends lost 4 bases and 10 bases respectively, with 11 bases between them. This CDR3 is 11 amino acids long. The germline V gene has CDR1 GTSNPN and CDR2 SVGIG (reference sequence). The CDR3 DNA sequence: TGTGCCTGGAACTCGCAGGGACCCCAGCATTTT. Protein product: CAWNSQGPQHF.

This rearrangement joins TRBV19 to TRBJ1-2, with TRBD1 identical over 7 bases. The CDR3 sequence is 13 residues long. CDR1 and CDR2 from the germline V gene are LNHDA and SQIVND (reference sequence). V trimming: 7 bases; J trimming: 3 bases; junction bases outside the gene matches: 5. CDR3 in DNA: TGTGCCAGTACCGCGGGACAGCACTATGGCTACACCTTC. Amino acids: CASTAGQHYGYTF. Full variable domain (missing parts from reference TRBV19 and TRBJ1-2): DGGITQSPKYLFRKEGQNVTLSCEQNLNHDAMYWYRQDPGQGLRLIYYSQIVNDFQKGDIAEGYSVSREKKESFPLTVTSAQKNPTAFYLCASTAGQHYGYTFGSGTRLTVV.

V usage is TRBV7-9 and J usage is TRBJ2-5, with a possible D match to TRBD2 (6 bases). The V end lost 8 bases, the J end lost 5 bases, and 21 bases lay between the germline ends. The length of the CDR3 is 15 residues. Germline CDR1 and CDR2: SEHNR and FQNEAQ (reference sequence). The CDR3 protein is CASWSGRDPGETQYF. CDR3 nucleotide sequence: TGTGCCAGCTGGTCGGGGCGGGATCCCGGGGAGACCCAGTACTTC.

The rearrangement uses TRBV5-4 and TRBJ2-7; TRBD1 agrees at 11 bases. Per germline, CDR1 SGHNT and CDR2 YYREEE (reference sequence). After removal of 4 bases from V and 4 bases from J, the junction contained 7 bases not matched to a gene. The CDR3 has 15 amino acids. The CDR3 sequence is CASSPGQGARYEQYF. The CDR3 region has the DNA TGTGCCAGCAGCCCCGGACAGGGGGCAAGATACGAGCAGTACTTC.

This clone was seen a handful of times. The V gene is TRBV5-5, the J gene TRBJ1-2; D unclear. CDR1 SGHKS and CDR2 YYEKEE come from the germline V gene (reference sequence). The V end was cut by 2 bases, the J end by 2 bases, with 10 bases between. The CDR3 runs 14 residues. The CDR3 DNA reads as TGTGCCAGCAGCTTATACATCCAGAACTATGGCTACACCTTC. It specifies CASSLYIQNYGYTF.

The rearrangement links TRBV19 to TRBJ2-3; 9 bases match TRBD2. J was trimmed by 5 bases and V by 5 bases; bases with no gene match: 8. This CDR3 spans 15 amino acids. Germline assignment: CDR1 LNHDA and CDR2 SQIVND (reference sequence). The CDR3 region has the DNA TGTGCCAGTAGTGAGGTAGCGGGGGTTGGAGATACGCAGTATTTT. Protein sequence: CASSEVAGVGDTQYF.